This passage covers 10 T cell receptor beta chains from one sample sequenced in a study of beta chain features in type 1 diabetes (dated by TCRdb to the late 2010s). Receptors were amplified or captured by the immunoSEQ multiplex PCR assay. The entire amount of isolated RNA was reverse transcribed using the High Capacity cDNA Reverse Transcription Kit, so the sequenced TCRB transcripts were expressed ones. Held by TCRdb, this immuneACCESS table contains in-frame sequences only and omits some clones. Under half of the omission traces to an unresolved V gene where checked; the cause of the rest is unknown. Here the sample has 150,000 to 190,000 clones; about a tenth occur a single time. 0.4% to 0.55% of the sample is held by the ten biggest clonotypes. No antigens are known for them. Broad study findings and their caveats: Type 1 diabetes patients showed a moderate but significant shortening of TCRB CDR3 length in all four CD4+ subsets.

The source material was central memory CD4+ T cells from blood. The receptors derive from a man between 25 and 39 years old with type 1 diabetes.

This clone has just a few counts. The chain couples TRBV27 to TRBJ2-5, with a possible D match to TRBD2 (6 bases). The V end was cut by 8 bases, the J end by 5 bases, with 9 bases between. Germline V CDR1 and CDR2: MNHEY, SMNVEV (reference sequence). The CDR3 is made up of 11 amino acids. CDR3 region: CASGGRETQYF. CDR3 nucleotide sequence: TGTGCCAGCGGGGGGAGGGAGACCCAGTACTTC.

In its sample, this clone was seen a few times. The CDR3 protein is CSLQGADEQYF. The CDR3 region has the DNA TGCAGCCTCCAAGGGGCCGACGAGCAGTACTTC. The chain combines TRBV20-1 with TRBJ2-7; tentative D call: TRBD1 (5 bases). CDR1 DFQATT and CDR2 SNEGSKA come from the germline V gene (reference sequence). The CDR3 sequence is 11 residues long.

This clone was counted between two and nine times. The J gene is TRBJ2-7, the V gene TRBV5-6, with D tentatively TRBD1 (6 bases). V was shortened by 0 bases and J by 3 bases, with 10 bases between the two germline ends. Germline lookup yields CDR1 SGHDT and CDR2 YYEEEE. There are 14 residues in the CDR3. CDR3 coding DNA: TGTGCCAGCAGCTTGGATCAGGGGTTCTACGAGCAGTACTTC. Protein: CASSLDQGFYEQYF.

There are a few counts of this clone. The rearrangement joins TRBV7-9 to TRBJ2-6; possible D gene TRBD1, 5 bases. Germline-derived CDR1 and CDR2 are SEHNR and FQNEAQ (reference sequence). The germline V and J ends were trimmed by 5 bases and 3 bases, with 11 bases remaining between them. CDR3 length: 15 amino acids. CDR3 DNA: TGTGCCAGCAGCGCCAGGGTTAGTGGGGCCAACGTCCTGACTTTC. It translates to CASSARVSGANVLTF.

This chain's CDR3 is CASSTGVSNQPQHF. CDR3 DNA: TGTGCCAGCTCTACAGGGGTTAGCAATCAGCCCCAGCATTTT. This chain uses TRBV2 with TRBJ1-5, with 7 bases matching TRBD1. This CDR3 comprises 14 residues. CDR1 and CDR2 (germline): SNHLY, FYNNEI. J lost 0 bases, V lost 8 bases, and 4 bases had no gene match.

This clone was seen ten or more times. The chain joins TRBV29-1 to TRBJ1-1, with D hard to call. The germline V gene encodes CDR1 SQVTM and CDR2 ANQGSEA. With 8 bases removed from V and 6 bases from J, the gap between germline ends came to 13 bases. The CDR3 length is 11 residues. CDR3 region: CSSKRGSEAFF. The CDR3 bases are TGCAGCTCAAAACGGGGATCTGAAGCTTTCTTT.

This chain links TRBV28 with TRBJ2-5, with 8 positions matching TRBD1. Unmatched junction bases numbered 9, after V lost 4 bases and J lost 5 bases. There are 15 residues in the CDR3. The germline CDR1 and CDR2 sequences are MDHEN and SYDVKM. CDR3 coding DNA: TGTGCCAGCAGTTACGGACAGGGTAGGAGGGAGACCCAGTACTTC. It is translated as CASSYGQGRRETQYF.

The chain carries TRBV6-5 and TRBJ1-3; D is possibly TRBD1 (5 bases). Between the trimmed V and J ends, which lost 0 bases and 7 bases, there was a span of 16 bases. This CDR3 is built from 16 residues. Germline assignment: CDR1 MNHEY and CDR2 SVGAGI. The DNA for the CDR3 is TGTGCCAGCAGTTACTCGAAGCAGGGCGGACGGAACACCATATATTTT. The encoded protein is CASSYSKQGGRNTIYF.

At least ten counts were recorded for this clone. The chain uses TRBV29-1 and TRBJ2-1, with a possible D match to TRBD1 (6 bases). V was cut by 6 bases and J by 0 bases, with 15 bases left in between. The germline gives CDR1 SQVTM, CDR2 ANQGSEA. The CDR3 is made up of 15 amino acids. CDR3 nucleotides: TGCAGCGTAGTCAGGGGCTCCAGCTCCTACAATGAGCAGTTCTTC. It codes for CSVVRGSSSYNEQFF.

This clone showed up just a few times. The J gene is TRBJ2-3, the V gene TRBV28; D ambiguous. Germline CDR1 reads MDHEN; CDR2 reads SYDVKM. The V end lost 7 bases, the J end lost 1 base, and 9 bases lay between the germline ends. The CDR3 has 13 amino acids. The CDR3 nucleotides are TGTGCCAGCACCACCCGGGGCACAGATACGCAGTATTTT. This sequence encodes CASTTRGTDTQYF.